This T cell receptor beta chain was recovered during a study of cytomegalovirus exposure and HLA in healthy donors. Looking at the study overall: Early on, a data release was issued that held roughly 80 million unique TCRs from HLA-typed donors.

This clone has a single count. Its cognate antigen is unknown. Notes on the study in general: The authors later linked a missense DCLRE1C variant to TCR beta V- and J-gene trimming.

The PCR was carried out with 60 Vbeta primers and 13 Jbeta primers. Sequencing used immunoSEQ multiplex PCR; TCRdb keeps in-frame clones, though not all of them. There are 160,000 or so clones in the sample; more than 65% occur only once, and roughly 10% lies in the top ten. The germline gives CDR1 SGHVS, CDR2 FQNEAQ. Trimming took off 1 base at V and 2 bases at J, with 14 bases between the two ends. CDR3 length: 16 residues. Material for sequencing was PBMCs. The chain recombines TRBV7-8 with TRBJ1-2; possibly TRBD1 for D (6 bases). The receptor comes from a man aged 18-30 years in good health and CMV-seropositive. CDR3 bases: TGTGCCAGCAGCTTAGATGGTAGAGGGGGAAACTATGGCTACACCTTC. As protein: CASSLDGRGGNYGYTF.